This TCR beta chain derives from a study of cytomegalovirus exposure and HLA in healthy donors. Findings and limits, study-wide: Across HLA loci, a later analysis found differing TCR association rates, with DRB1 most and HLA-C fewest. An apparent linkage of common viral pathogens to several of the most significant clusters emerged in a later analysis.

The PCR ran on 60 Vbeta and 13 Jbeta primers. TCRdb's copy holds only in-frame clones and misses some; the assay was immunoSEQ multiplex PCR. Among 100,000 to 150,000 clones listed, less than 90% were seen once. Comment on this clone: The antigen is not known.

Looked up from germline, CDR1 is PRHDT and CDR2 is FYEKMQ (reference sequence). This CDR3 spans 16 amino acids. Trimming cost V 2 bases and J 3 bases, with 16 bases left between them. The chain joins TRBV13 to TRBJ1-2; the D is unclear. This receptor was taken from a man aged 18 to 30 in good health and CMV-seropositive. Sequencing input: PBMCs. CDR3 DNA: TGTGCCAGCAGCTTATTCGCACAGCCCGTCGACTATGGCTACACCTTC. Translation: CASSLFAQPVDYGYTF.